This TCR beta chain was captured in a study of tumor-infiltrating lymphocytes in oesophageal squamous cell carcinoma (dated by TCRdb to 2016 to 2017). A note on this clonotype: The antigen it binds to is not known. No much larger clonotype is one base removed from it; base qualities were not supplied.

The library was generated by PCR. The reads were generated on an Illumina HiSeq 2000. The raw public reads went through TCRdb reprocessing: fastp at Q25, MiXCR clone calling, in-frame beta chains kept. Here each entry gathers all rows of one CDR3 protein and keeps the most common genes and DNA. For this sample there are about 11,000 distinct CDR3 sequences; roughly three fifths appear just once. The ten largest make up around 24% of the sample. V is cut back by 3 bases and J by 5 bases, with 4 bases in the junction unmatched. CDR1 GTSNPN and CDR2 SVGIG were looked up in the germline V gene (reference sequence). Including the terminal cysteine and phenylalanine, the CDR3 comprises 13 residues. The retained sequence is limited to the CDR3, 39 bases, with the frame set at the first base.

Sequencing was carried out using esophageal tumor tissue. The receptor's source is a male donor with esophageal squamous cell carcinoma. The chain was built from TRBV30 and TRBJ1-2; 9 of the junction bases match TRBD1. The base sequence is TGTGCCTGGAGAAGAGGACAGGGGTATGGCTACACCTTC. Its amino acids are CAWRRGQGYGYTF. Extended through the reference TRBV30 and TRBJ1-2 proteins, this CDR3 yields the full variable domain: SQTIHQWPATLVQPVGSPLSLECTVEGTSNPNLYWYRQAAGRGLQLLFYSVGIGQISSEVPQNLSASRPQDRQFILSSKKLLLSDSGFYLCAWRRGQGYGYTFGSGTRLTVV.